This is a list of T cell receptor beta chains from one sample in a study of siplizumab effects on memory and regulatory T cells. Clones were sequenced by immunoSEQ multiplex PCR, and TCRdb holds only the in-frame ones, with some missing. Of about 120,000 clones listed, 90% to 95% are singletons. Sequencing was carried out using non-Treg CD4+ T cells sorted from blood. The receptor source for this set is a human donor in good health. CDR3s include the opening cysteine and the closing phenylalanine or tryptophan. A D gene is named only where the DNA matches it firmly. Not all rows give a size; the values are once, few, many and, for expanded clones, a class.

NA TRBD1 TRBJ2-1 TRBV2 CASSDRTGGVNEQFF TGTGCCAGCAGTGACAGAACAGGGGGAGTCAATGAGCAGTTCTTC
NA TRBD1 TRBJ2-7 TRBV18 CASSGTGLTEQYF TGTGCCAGCTCCGGGACAGGGTTAACTGAGCAGTACTTC
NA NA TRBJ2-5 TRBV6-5 CASSYGGGNQETQYF TGTGCCAGCAGTTACGGAGGCGGAAACCAAGAGACCCAGTACTTC
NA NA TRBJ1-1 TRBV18 CASSRALEAFF TGTGCCAGCTCAAGGGCTCTAGAGGCTTTCTTT
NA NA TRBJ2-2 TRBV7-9 CASTLLPGDTGELFF TGTGCCAGCACCCTCCTCCCTGGGGACACCGGGGAGCTGTTTTTT
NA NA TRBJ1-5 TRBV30 CAWSPPGGLPSNQPQHF TGTGCCTGGAGTCCCCCGGGGGGCCTCCCTAGCAATCAGCCCCAGCATTTT
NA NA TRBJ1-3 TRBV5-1 CASSLGSSGNTIYF TGCGCCAGCAGCTTAGGGAGCTCTGGAAACACCATATATTTT
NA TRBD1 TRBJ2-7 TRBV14 CASSQVTGGDEQYF TGTGCCAGCAGCCAAGTAACAGGGGGTGACGAGCAGTACTTC
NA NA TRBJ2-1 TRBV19 CASMRGKGQRGANEQFF TGTGCCAGTATGCGGGGCAAGGGGCAGAGAGGGGCCAATGAGCAGTTCTTC
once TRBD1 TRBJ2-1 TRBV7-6 CASSLGTGLGEQFF TGTGCCAGCAGCTTAGGGACAGGGCTTGGTGAGCAGTTCTTC
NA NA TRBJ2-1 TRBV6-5 CATTRDYEQFF TGTGCCACCACCCGGGACTATGAGCAGTTCTTC
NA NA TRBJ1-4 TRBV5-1 CASSLAGLGSGEKLFF TGCGCCAGCAGCTTGGCCGGTTTAGGGTCAGGTGAAAAACTGTTTTTT
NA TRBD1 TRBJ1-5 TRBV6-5 CASSGTGNQPQHF TGTGCCAGCAGTGGGACAGGGAATCAGCCCCAGCATTTT
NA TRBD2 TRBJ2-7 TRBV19 CASSYLTSGSHEQYF TGTGCCAGTAGTTATCTGACTAGCGGGAGCCACGAGCAGTACTTC
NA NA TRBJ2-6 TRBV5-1 CASSTTETGANVLTF TGCGCCAGCAGCACAACAGAGACTGGGGCCAACGTCCTGACTTTC
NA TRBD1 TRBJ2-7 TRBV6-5 CASGGTGNYEQYF TGTGCCAGCGGGGGGACAGGGAACTACGAGCAGTACTTC
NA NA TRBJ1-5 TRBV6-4 CASSFGDETGGNQPQHF TGTGCCAGCAGTTTCGGTGACGAGACGGGGGGGAATCAGCCCCAGCATTTT
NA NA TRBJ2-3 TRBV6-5 CASSYPNTDTQYF TGTGCCAGCAGTTACCCCAACACAGATACGCAGTATTTT
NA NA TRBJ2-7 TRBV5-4 CASSRRGEPYEQYF TGTGCCAGCAGCCGCAGGGGGGAACCTTACGAGCAGTACTTC
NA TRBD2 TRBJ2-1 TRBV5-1 CASSLTGGPFNEQFF TGCGCCAGCAGCTTGACGGGGGGGCCTTTCAATGAGCAGTTCTTC
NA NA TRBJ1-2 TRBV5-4 CASIDRPGGGYTF TGTGCCAGCATTGACAGGCCGGGAGGCGGCTACACCTTC
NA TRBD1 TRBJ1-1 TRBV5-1 CASSLGAGGRGTEAFF TGCGCCAGCAGCTTGGGGGCAGGGGGCCGCGGGACTGAAGCTTTCTTT
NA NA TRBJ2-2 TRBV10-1 CASSDQNTGELFF TGCGCCAGCAGCGATCAGAACACCGGGGAGCTGTTTTTT
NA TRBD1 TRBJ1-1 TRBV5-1 CASSLGDSQGTEAFF TGCGCCAGCAGCTTGGGGGACAGTCAGGGCACTGAAGCTTTCTTT
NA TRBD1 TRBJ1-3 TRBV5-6 CASSQGAISGNTVYF TGTGCCAGCAGCCAGGGGGCTATCTCTGGAAACACCGTATATTTT
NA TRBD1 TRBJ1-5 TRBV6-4 CASSDFPATGGAGQPQHF TGTGCCAGCAGTGACTTCCCCGCAACAGGGGGCGCGGGTCAGCCCCAGCATTTT
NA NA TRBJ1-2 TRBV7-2 CASSLTADYGYTF TGTGCCAGCAGCCTTACGGCAGACTATGGCTACACCTTC
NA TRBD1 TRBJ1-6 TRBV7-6 CASSSTIGTGKTYNSPLHF TGTGCCAGCAGCTCAACGATCGGGACAGGGAAAACCTATAATTCACCCCTCCACTTT
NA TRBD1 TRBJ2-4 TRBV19 CASRALTGEDIQYF TGTGCCAGTAGAGCTCTGACAGGGGAAGACATTCAGTACTTC
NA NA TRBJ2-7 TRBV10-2 CASSEGGYEQYF TGCGCCAGCAGTGAGGGGGGCTACGAGCAGTACTTC
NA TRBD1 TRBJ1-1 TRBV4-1 CASSQGQGVNEAFF TGCGCCAGCAGCCAAGGACAGGGGGTTAATGAAGCTTTCTTT
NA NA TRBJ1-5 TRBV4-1 CASSQGVISNQPQHF TGCGCCAGCAGCCAAGGAGTTATTAGCAATCAGCCCCAGCATTTT
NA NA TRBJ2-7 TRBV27 CASRSMTAGAYEQYF TGTGCCAGCAGGTCAATGACCGCCGGCGCCTACGAGCAGTACTTC
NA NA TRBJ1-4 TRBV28 CAAGIPQRTNEKLFF TGTGCCGCCGGGATCCCCCAGAGGACTAATGAAAAACTGTTTTTT
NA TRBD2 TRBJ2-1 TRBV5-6 CASSPTGGGNEQFF TGTGCCAGCAGCCCTACCGGGGGGGGGAATGAGCAGTTCTTC
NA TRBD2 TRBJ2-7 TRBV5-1 CASSLGGLAVTYEQYF TGCGCCAGCAGCTTGGGGGGACTAGCGGTTACCTACGAGCAGTACTTC
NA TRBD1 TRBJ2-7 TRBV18 CASSLPGQGAEEQYF TGTGCCAGCTCTCTTCCCGGACAGGGGGCGGAGGAGCAGTACTTC
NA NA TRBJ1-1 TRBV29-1 CSVETQGGTEAFF TGCAGCGTTGAAACCCAGGGTGGGACTGAAGCTTTCTTT
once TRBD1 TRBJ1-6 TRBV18 CASSPVTGTNSPLHF TGTGCCAGCTCACCAGTGACAGGGACCAATTCACCCCTCCACTTT
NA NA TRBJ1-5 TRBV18 CASSPSRAGQNQPQHF TGTGCCAGCTCACCCAGTCGAGCAGGGCAAAATCAGCCCCAGCATTTT
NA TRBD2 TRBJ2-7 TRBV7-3 CASSSSTSGSEEQYF TGTGCCAGCAGCTCTTCGACTAGCGGGAGTGAAGAGCAGTACTTC
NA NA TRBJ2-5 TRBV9 CASSVGQEETQYF TGTGCCAGCAGCGTAGGGCAAGAAGAGACCCAGTACTTC